This entry is about one T cell receptor beta chain. This clone was detected only once. No cognate antigen has been identified for it. Base qualities were left out, and no much larger clone turns up one base away. Trimming takes 5 bases off V and 1 base off J; junction bases not matched to a gene: 5. The germline V gene (reference sequence) provides CDR1 SEHNR and CDR2 FQNEAQ. The CDR3 has 16 amino acids, counting the end cysteine and phenylalanine. This entry keeps only the CDR3 DNA: 48 bases, framed from base 1. The sample originates from a study of cytomegalovirus exposure and HLA in healthy donors (dated by TCRdb to 2017 to 2019). Looking at the study overall: According to an earlier analysis of 587 of the donors, about 179 million T cells yielded 100 million or so unique TCR beta sequences and about 300 Gb of sequence data. Because of strong linkage in the cohort, roughly five DR-DQ haplotypes were treated as single units for association and clustering. Besides the first cohort of 666 subjects, a separate validation cohort made up of over a hundred different subjects was used. Typing coverage varied by locus: roughly 620-640 donors for A, B, C, DRB1 and DQB1; 522 for DQA1; more than 600 for DPA1; 450 to 480 for DPB1. In a later analysis, previously published TCR beta repertoires from several hundred donors were re-analyzed and high-resolution HLA genotyping was added so that TCR occurrence patterns could be studied. Among the approximately 430 genotyped donors, more than 70% belonged to the genetic ancestry cluster associated with self-reported Caucasian donors. Rather than using new phenotypic data, the later analysis identified candidate immune exposures from TCR beta sequences and from how often those sequences occurred across donors. Donor age, sex, ethnicity and CMV serostatus were compiled together with the repertoire data. The study used immunosequencing to profile the T cell repertoires of approximately 640 subjects and linked those repertoires to cytomegalovirus serostatus. Approximately 300 gigabases of sequencing data and 75 million to 85 million unique TCR sequences made up an early release that covered approximately 650 HLA-typed donors. To predict cytomegalovirus infection status, the study brought together high-throughput TCR immunosequencing, statistical association of individual TCRs with disease status, and machine learning. An earlier analysis of around 580 of the donors used high-throughput TCR beta sequencing to judge whether each TCR beta V gene segment behaved as functional or pseudogenic. The study aimed to test whether signatures of past pathogen exposure could be identified by cataloging public T cell receptors. HLA typing included class I and class II loci at four-digit resolution. Every discovery cohort repertoire had been produced on one sequencing platform. Genome-wide SNP genotypes for about 55% of the roughly 670 donors were used in a later genetic analysis, which treated that subset as a discovery cohort. Among 398 genotyped donors of the cohort, an average of roughly 240,000 unique TCR beta nucleotide sequences were sequenced per donor, roughly a sixth of them non-productive.

The cohort was made up of 666 healthy bone marrow donors. All cohort members were sampled while nominally healthy, although unrecorded immune exposures were likely present. The donor was CMV seronegative and was included in the group of approximately 350 seronegative cohort members. Each donor provided a peripheral blood sample, and peripheral blood mononuclear cells were used for TCR beta sequencing. Genomic DNA was extracted from the blood cell samples with the Qiagen DNeasy Blood Extraction Kit. Overall results and qualifications from the work: Because the 87-base-pair reads could not distinguish some IMGT-functional V segments, including TRBV6-2 and TRBV6-3, those segments were excluded. CMV serostatus was the only immune exposure information available for the cohort. Compared with the approximately 720-donor mean, donors in an Asian-associated ancestry cluster had fewer N-insertions in productive TCRs, according to a later genetic analysis. Because some donors lacked HLA typing at each locus, the association tests relied only on the typed subset. A later analysis associated roughly 17,000 TCR beta sequences with specific HLA alleles at a false discovery rate of 0.05. The classifier was reported to diagnose cytomegalovirus status with high specificity and sensitivity in both the original and validation cohorts. Because counts were too low, under 20 rarely observed V segments, including chromosome 9 orphons, were left out of the earlier analysis of some 600 of the donors. Linkage disequilibrium might explain the correlated functional status among segregating V segments, but an unknown experimental factor could not be ruled out. In a later analysis, the rate of TCR association differed among HLA loci, with DRB1 alleles having the most associated TCRs and HLA-C alleles having the fewest. When HLA alleles, especially DR and DQ, strongly co-occurred, attributing TCR associations to individual alleles was difficult. A later analysis found that HLA-associated TCR beta chains were more clonally expanded and had lower generation probabilities than equally common non-associated chains. A further reported finding was that TCR beta sequences accurately predicted the HLA-A and HLA-B alleles for most subjects in the first cohort. A few of the identified cytomegalovirus-associated TCR beta chains were confirmed in vitro to be specific for cytomegalovirus antigens. The study gave a list of 150 to 200 TCR beta chains associated with cytomegalovirus. According to the authors, the approach could potentially be generalized to other disease states and immunological phenotypes. According to a later analysis, parvovirus B19, influenza, CMV and Epstein-Barr virus appeared linked to several top co-occurrence clusters. According to a later analysis, most CMV-associated TCR beta chains appeared to be HLA-restricted, and the HLA associations seemed to be driven largely by CMV exposure. An association between a missense DCLRE1C variant and V-gene and J-gene trimming of TCR beta chains was found in a later genetic analysis and replicated in an independent cohort. Most TCR sequences were observed very rarely across donors, whereas some public TCRs were present in many individuals. An earlier analysis of around 600 of the donors showed that most TCR beta V segments appeared in productive rearrangements either about 87% or about 30% of the time, which broadly matched IMGT annotations. Only TCR beta chains were sequenced in this cohort, and the absence of alpha or paired-chain data limited detectable features. A cluster of highly shared sequence variants was judged likely to represent a technical artifact of the sequencing pipeline. The presence/absence analyses assumed that sequencing depth was roughly uniform across donors, and that assumption may not be true.

The receptor library was made with the immunoSEQ multiplex PCR assay. For the multiplex PCR, a mixture combining 60 forward primers for TCR Vbeta segments and 13 reverse primers for TCR Jbeta segments was used. The CDR3 region of rearranged TCR beta genes was amplified from genomic DNA by a multiplex PCR assay. The Illumina HiSeq System was used to sequence the amplified TCR beta libraries as 87-base-pair reads. The original pipeline was this. In a later analysis, some 80 million unique TCR beta chains were counted across the approximately 620 repertoires, and roughly 11 million of these chains were shared by at least two donors. Raw reads were error-corrected and collapsed into unique sequences with a nearest-neighbor algorithm that merged closely related sequences to remove PCR and sequencing errors. Alignment of CDR3 sequences to IMGT reference sequences was used to assign V, D and J gene segments. For a sequence to be retained, a match of at least six nucleotides was required to both a V gene segment and a J gene segment. Rearrangements were called productive when the CDR3 lacked stop codons and stayed in frame with V and J; all others were non-productive. Following IMGT convention, CDR3 was defined as the stretch from the second conserved V-encoded cysteine to the conserved J-encoded phenylalanine. The earlier analysis of 587 of the donors excluded sequences that lacked an unambiguous match to a single V gene segment. In an earlier analysis of a few hundred of the donors, V segments were called functional above 56.7% productive rearrangements and were called segregating when the between-donor standard deviation exceeded 5%. A statistical classification framework was built for diagnosing cytomegalovirus status from the catalog of TCR beta chain sequences. V and J gene assignment, in a later analysis, came from comparing TCR nucleotide sequences with IMGT/GENE-DB human TR gene sequences. Using the TCRdist pipeline, a later analysis assigned CDR3 sequences along with most-parsimonious VDJ recombination scenarios. In a later analysis, each TCR beta chain was defined by its CDR3 amino acid sequence together with its V-gene family, and reads lacking a unique V-gene family were excluded. In a later analysis, 500 to 650 highly shared, low-generation-probability nucleotide sequences were removed to address suspected cross-contamination and a sequencing artifact. In a later analysis, a clonal expansion index for each public chain was calculated from normalized within-repertoire ranks of inferred template counts. A later analysis computed generation probabilities with a VDJ recombination model fitted to out-of-frame rearrangements, and checked the results against IGoR. Hypergeometric tests were used in a later analysis to score TCR-TCR, TCR-HLA and TCR-CMV co-occurrence, with a repertoire-size bias correction applied to the TCR pairs. False discovery rates were estimated in a later analysis by permuting HLA or CMV assignments 20 times. In a later analysis, co-occurring TCRs were grouped with DBSCAN, and TCRdist sequence similarity was added when clustering was performed within HLA-allele-positive subsets. Repertoires with fewer than 30,000 or more than 120,000 public chains were left out of co-occurrence clustering, as were five repertoires with anomalous nucleotide sharing. TCRdb stores this immuneACCESS table with in-frame sequences only. Part of the clones is absent; in the studies checked, under half of the shortfall reflects unresolved V genes, and no reason is known for the rest. V and J calls and clone size are those listed in that table; D and trimming were worked out from the DNA. The sample records tens of thousands of clones, 79% of which are singletons. The ten largest clones add up to about 2.8% of the sample.

Rearrangement joined TRBV7-9 to TRBJ2-1; 10 central bases correspond to TRBD1. Sequenced sample: PBMCs. The sequence was obtained from a woman in her 30s in good health and CMV-seronegative. The DNA sequence is as follows: TGTGCCAGCAGCCCGACAGGGGGCGAGTCCTACAATGAGCAGTTCTTC. The resulting protein is CASSPTGGESYNEQFF.